This T cell receptor beta chain was observed in a study of shared clonotypes between healthy human individuals. Some clones are missing from TCRdb's copy, which holds only in-frame ones; the method was immunoSEQ multiplex PCR. The sample consists of 2 million to 3 million clones, approximately 93% of them appearing once. The CDR3 runs 14 residues. V lost 1 base and J lost 2, with 10 bases in between. Germline values: CDR1 GTSNPN, CDR2 SVGIG (reference sequence). Findings of the study overall: Shared across four donors were 4% to 6% of the naive CD4 clonotypes.

About this clone: The antigen is not known.

The V call is TRBV30, the J call TRBJ2-3; D ambiguous. The sequence came from a man aged 18 to 29 in good health. Some clones in this sample may be carry-over from other donors' samples. The sequencing sample was made of naive CD4+ T cells from PBMCs. Subset in this sample: CD45RA+ positively selected. DNA of the CDR3: TGTGCCTGGAGTGAGGCAGCTCCCACAGATACGCAGTATTTT. This codes for CAWSEAAPTDTQYF.